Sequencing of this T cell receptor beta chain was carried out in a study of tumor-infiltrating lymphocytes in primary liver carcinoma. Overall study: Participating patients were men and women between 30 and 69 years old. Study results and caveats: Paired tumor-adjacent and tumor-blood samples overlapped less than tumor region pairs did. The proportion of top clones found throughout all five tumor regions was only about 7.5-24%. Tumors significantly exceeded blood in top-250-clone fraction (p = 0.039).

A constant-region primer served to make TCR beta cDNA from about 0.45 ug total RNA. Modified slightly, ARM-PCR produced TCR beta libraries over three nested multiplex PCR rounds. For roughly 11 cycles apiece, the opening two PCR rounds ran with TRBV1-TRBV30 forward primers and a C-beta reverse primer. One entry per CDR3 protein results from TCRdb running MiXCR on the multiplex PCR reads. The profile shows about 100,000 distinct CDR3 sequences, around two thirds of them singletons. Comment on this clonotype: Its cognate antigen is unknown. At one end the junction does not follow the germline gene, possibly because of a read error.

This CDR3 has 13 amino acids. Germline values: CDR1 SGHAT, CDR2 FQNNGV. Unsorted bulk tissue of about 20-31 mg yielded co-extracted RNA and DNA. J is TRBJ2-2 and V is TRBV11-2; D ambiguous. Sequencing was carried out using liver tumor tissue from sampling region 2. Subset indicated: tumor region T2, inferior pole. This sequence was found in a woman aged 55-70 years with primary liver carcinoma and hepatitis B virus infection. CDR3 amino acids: CACSLDSTGKLFF. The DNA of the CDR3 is TGTGCCTGCAGCTTAGATAGTACTGGGAAGCTGTTTTTT.